This T cell receptor beta chain was obtained from a study of neurological immune-mediated disorders. By 5'RACE with 10-nucleotide random UMIs, the cDNA was made. Using its own MiXCR run on the 5' RACE reads, TCRdb lists one record per CDR3 protein. The sample lists 70,000 to 95,000 distinct CDR3 sequences; approximately 17% were seen once. Germline V CDR1 and CDR2: DFQATT, SNEGSKA (reference sequence). The CDR3 is 10 amino acids. Comments on this clonotype: The junction does not match germline at one end; this may be a read error.

The sequence came from a woman between 35 and 50 years old in good health. J is TRBJ2-1 and V is TRBV20-1, with D hard to call. The sequenced material came from PBMCs. The CDR3 sequence: CSARANLEVF. CDR3 nucleotides: TGCAGTGCTAGAGCTAACCTAGAGGTCTTC.